These 13 T cell receptor beta chains came from one sample sequenced in a study of blood T cell repertoires in COVID-19. Data came from immunoSEQ multiplex PCR; TCRdb stores just in-frame clones and leaves some out. The data hold 400,000 or so clones, with around 87% observed a single time. Source material: peripheral blood. These receptors were taken from a human donor in a cohort sampled during active COVID-19.

The V gene is TRBV4-2, the J gene TRBJ2-1; 11 positions agree with TRBD2. Trimming at V came to 3 bases and at J to 1 base, leaving 5 bases not matched to a gene. This CDR3 is 17 amino acids long. Germline CDR1 and CDR2: LGHNA and YNFKEQ. CDR3 in amino acids: CASSQFLAGGSYNEQFF. For the CDR3, the DNA is TGTGCCAGCAGCCAGTTCCTAGCGGGAGGATCCTACAATGAGCAGTTCTTC.

The chain combines TRBV6-5 with TRBJ1-5; D unclear. Germline V gene lookup returns CDR1 MNHEY and CDR2 SVGAGI. The CDR3 runs to 16 residues. Trimming removed 0 bases from V and 2 bases from J, with 11 bases in between. The CDR3 here is CASSYSREFGNQPQHF. DNA of the CDR3: TGTGCCAGCAGTTACTCGCGGGAGTTCGGCAATCAGCCCCAGCATTTT.

To note about this clone: This same CDR3 is encoded by further DNA sequences in the sample. The chain links TRBV5-6 to TRBJ1-2, with unresolved D. The CDR3 totals 12 residues. The V end lost 1 base, the J end lost 5 bases, and 6 bases lay between the germline ends. Germline V gene sequence: CDR1 SGHDT, CDR2 YYEEEE. The CDR3 nucleotides are TGTGCCAGCAGCTTGTCGGGGTATGGCTACACCTTC. It specifies CASSLSGYGYTF.

The J gene is TRBJ2-1, the V gene TRBV23-1, with D perhaps matching TRBD1 (6 bases). TRBV23-1 is an ORF; its function is uncertain. Trimming shortened V by 4 bases and J by 8 bases, and 27 bases separated the two germline ends. The CDR3 has 18 amino acids. For the CDR3, the DNA is TGCGCCAGCAGTCCTCTAACCCCCGGGACACCTAAGGGGTATGAGCAGTTCTTC. Translating it yields CASSPLTPGTPKGYEQFF.

The rearrangement links TRBV5-1 to TRBJ2-2; 9 nucleotides match TRBD1. Germline CDR1 and CDR2: SGHRS and YFSETQ. The CDR3 consists of 15 residues. Losses at the gene ends were 5 bases for V and 5 bases for J; bases not matched to a gene: 7. The CDR3 DNA reads as TGCGCCAGCAGAAAGGACAGGGGTAGGACCGGGGAGCTGTTTTTT. Its protein is CASRKDRGRTGELFF.

The chain uses TRBV6-5 and TRBJ2-7; perhaps TRBD1 as D (5 bases). V dropped 4 bases and J dropped 3 bases, with 7 bases sitting between them. The CDR3 totals 12 residues. The germline gives CDR1 MNHEY, CDR2 SVGAGI. The CDR3 coding sequence is TGTGCCAGCAGTTCGACAGACTACGAGCAGTACTTC. Protein product: CASSSTDYEQYF.

The rearrangement joins TRBV6-5 to TRBJ1-4; maybe TRBD1 (6 bases). V was clipped by 6 bases and J by 3 bases, with 8 bases between them. Germline V gene data show CDR1 as MNHEY and CDR2 as SVGAGI. This CDR3 comprises 13 residues. CDR3 in amino acids: CASRGGPNEKLFF. The DNA of the CDR3 is TGTGCCAGCAGGGGGGGGCCTAATGAAAAACTGTTTTTT.

The genes are TRBV6-5 and TRBJ2-1, with 9 nucleotides matching TRBD2. Unmatched junction bases numbered 2, after V lost 10 bases and J lost 7 bases. CDR3 length: 11 residues. Germline V gene data show CDR1 as MNHEY and CDR2 as SVGAGI. The CDR3 reads CATREGNEQFF. The CDR3 DNA sequence: TGTGCCACGCGGGAGGGGAATGAGCAGTTCTTC.

The chain employs TRBV11-2 and TRBJ2-7, with a possible D match to TRBD1 (5 bases). V lost 1 base to trimming and J lost 4 bases, with 14 bases between them. Germline CDR1 reads SGHAT; CDR2 reads FQNNGV. The CDR3 contains 15 residues. The CDR3: CASSLAAAGFYEQYF. CDR3 nucleotides: TGTGCCAGCAGCTTAGCGGCGGCAGGGTTTTACGAGCAGTACTTC.

The chain joins TRBV28 to TRBJ1-5, with TRBD1 matching 8 bases. The CDR3 extends over 16 amino acids. The V and J ends lost 2 bases and 7 bases, in that order; junction bases with no gene match: 10. Germline CDR1 is MDHEN and CDR2 is SYDVKM. CDR3 sequence reads: CASSLLGAGGLQPQHF. For the CDR3, the DNA is TGTGCCAGCAGTTTACTAGGGGCAGGGGGCCTCCAGCCCCAGCATTTT.

The chain carries TRBV30 and TRBJ1-2; no clear D gene. CDR3 length equals 15 residues. V was pared by 4 bases and J by 0 bases, with 15 bases between. The germline V gene encodes CDR1 GTSNPN and CDR2 SVGIG (reference sequence). CDR3 nucleotides: TGTGCCTGGAAAGGCCTGCGGTTCGCTAACTATGGCTACACCTTC. This gives the protein CAWKGLRFANYGYTF.

This clone occurred a few times. The V and J genes are TRBV2 and TRBJ1-6; TRBD1 matches at 9 bases. This CDR3 comprises 14 residues. V was pared by 5 bases and J by 8 bases, with 4 bases of the junction left unmatched. The germline V gene encodes CDR1 SNHLY and CDR2 FYNNEI. The CDR3 region has the DNA TGTGCCAGCAGTTTTGACAGGGGGTATTCACCCCTCCACTTT. This codes for CASSFDRGYSPLHF.

This sequence joins TRBV7-9 and TRBJ2-3; possibly TRBD1 for D (5 bases). The CDR3 runs to 16 residues. V shed 2 bases and J shed 6 bases, with 18 bases lying between them. From germline, CDR1 is SEHNR and CDR2 FQNEAQ (reference sequence). Written as DNA, the CDR3 is TGTGCCAGCAGCTTATTTGACGGCCCCCACAGGGATACGCAGTATTTT. This gives the protein CASSLFDGPHRDTQYF.